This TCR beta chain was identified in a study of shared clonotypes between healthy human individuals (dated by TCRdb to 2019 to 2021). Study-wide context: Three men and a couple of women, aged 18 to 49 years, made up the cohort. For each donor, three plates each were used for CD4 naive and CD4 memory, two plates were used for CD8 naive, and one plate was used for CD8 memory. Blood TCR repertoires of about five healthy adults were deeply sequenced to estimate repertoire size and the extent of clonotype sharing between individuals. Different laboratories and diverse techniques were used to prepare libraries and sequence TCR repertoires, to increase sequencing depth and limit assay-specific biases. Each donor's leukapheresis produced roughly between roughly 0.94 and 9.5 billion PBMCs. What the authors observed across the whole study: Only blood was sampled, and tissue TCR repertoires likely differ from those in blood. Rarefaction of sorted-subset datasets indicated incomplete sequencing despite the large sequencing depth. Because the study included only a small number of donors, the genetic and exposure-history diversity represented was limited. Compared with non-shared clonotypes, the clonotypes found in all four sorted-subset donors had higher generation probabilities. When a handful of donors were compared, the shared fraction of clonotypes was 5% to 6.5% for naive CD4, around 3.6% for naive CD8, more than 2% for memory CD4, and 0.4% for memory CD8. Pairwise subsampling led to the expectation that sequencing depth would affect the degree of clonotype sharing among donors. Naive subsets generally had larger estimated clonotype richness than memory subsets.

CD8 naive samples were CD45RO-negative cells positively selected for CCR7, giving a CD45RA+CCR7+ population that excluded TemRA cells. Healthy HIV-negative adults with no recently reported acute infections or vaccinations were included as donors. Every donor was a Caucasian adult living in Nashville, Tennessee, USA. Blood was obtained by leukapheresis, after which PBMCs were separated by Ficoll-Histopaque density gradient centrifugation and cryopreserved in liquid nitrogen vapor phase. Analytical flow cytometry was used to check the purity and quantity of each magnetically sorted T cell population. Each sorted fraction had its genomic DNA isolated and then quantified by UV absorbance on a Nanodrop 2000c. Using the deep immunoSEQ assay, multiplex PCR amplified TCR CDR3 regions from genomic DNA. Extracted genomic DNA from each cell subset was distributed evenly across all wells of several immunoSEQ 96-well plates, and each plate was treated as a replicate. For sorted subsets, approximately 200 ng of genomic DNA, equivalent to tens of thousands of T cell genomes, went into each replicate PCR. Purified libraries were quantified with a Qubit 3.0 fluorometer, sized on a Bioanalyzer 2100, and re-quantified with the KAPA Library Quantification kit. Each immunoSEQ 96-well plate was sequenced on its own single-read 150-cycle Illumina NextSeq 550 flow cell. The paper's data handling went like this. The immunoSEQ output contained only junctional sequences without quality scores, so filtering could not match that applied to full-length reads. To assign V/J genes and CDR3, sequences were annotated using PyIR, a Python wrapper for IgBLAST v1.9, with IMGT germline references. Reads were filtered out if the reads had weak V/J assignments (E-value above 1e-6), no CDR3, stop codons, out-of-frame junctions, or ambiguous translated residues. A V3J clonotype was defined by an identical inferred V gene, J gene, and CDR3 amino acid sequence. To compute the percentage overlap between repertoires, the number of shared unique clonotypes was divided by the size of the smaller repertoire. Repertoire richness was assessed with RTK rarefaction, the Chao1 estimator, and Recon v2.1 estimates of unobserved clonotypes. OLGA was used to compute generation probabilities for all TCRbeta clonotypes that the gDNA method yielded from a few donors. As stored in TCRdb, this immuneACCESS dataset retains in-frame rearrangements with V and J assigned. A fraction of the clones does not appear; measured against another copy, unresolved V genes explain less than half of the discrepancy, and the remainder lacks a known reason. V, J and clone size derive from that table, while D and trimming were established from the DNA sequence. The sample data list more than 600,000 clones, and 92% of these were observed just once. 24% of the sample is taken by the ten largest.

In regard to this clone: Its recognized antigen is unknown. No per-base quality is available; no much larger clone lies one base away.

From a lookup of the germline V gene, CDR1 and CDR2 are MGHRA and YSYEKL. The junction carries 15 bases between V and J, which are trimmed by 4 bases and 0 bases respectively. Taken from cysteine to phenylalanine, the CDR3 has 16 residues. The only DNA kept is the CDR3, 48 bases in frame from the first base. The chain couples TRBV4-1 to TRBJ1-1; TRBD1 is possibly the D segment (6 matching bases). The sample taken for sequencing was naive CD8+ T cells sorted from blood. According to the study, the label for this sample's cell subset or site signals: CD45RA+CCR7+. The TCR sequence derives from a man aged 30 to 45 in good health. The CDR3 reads CASSPDPPGVNTEAFF. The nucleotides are TGCGCCAGCAGCCCGGACCCCCCAGGGGTGAACACTGAAGCTTTCTTT.